This T cell receptor beta chain is from a study of blood T cells in healthy people across ages. The study's findings and limits: Across samples, TCR beta diversity tracked strongly with naive T cell percentage.

Trimming left V 6 bases short and J 0 bases short, with 11 bases between. The CDR3 spans 13 residues. CDR1 is DFQATT and CDR2 is SNEGSKA in the germline V gene (reference sequence). For this clonotype: What it binds is not known.

The authors ran a second PCR of about 7 to 11 cycles using a sample-barcoded 5' primer and a J-beta primer mix. Each CDR3 protein gets one entry after TCRdb re-called the 5' RACE reads with MiXCR. Of fewer than 900,000 distinct CDR3 sequences in the sample, roughly 43% were seen once. V usage is TRBV20-1 and J usage is TRBJ1-1; no clear D gene. The specimen sequenced was blood. The TCR was taken from a woman aged 55-69 years in good health. The CDR3 nucleotides are TGCAGTGCAACGGACGGGTTGAACACTGAAGCTTTCTTT. Translation gives CSATDGLNTEAFF.